Following are 22 T cell receptor beta chains from one sample sequenced in a study of siplizumab effects on memory and regulatory T cells. The table came from immunoSEQ multiplex PCR; TCRdb's copy has only in-frame clones and leaves some out. The table records about 50,000 clones, over 75% of them present only once. The sequenced material came from naive CD8+ T cells sorted from blood. Receptor source: a human donor in good health.

This sequence joins TRBV27 and TRBJ1-1, with 8 positions matching TRBD1. Germline trimming cut 7 bases from V and 5 bases from J; bases unmatched to any gene: 9. The length of the CDR3 is 14 residues. From germline, CDR1 is MNHEY and CDR2 SMNVEV (reference sequence). This CDR3 reads CASTKQGEWTEAFF. The CDR3 DNA reads as TGTGCCAGCACTAAACAGGGGGAATGGACTGAAGCTTTCTTT.

The chain is built from TRBV5-6 and TRBJ2-5; a weak D match, TRBD2 (5 bases). There are 14 residues in the CDR3. The ends were cut back, 5 bases at V and 2 bases at J, with 13 bases in the middle. The germline CDR1 and CDR2 sequences are SGHDT and YYEEEE. Written as DNA, the CDR3 is TGTGCCAGCAGTGTAAGGACTCGTCAAGAGACCCAGTACTTC. It yields the protein CASSVRTRQETQYF.

J is TRBJ1-2 and V is TRBV5-1; D might be TRBD1 (6 bases). Looked up from germline, CDR1 is SGHRS and CDR2 is YFSETQ. The CDR3 length is 15 residues. V was shortened by 0 bases and J by 3 bases, with 12 bases between the two germline ends. The CDR3 DNA follows: TGCGCCAGCAGCTTGGCCCTCGAGGGGGACTATGGCTACACCTTC. As protein: CASSLALEGDYGYTF.

This chain joins TRBV23-1 and TRBJ1-1; 8 positions agree with TRBD1. TRBV23-1 is assigned to the ORF class and has an uncertain function. CDR3 size: 14 residues. V was clipped by 9 bases and J by 6 bases; unmatched bases: 12. This CDR3 is CASFAGTGSPEAFF. For the CDR3, the DNA is TGCGCCAGTTTCGCCGGGACAGGAAGTCCTGAAGCTTTCTTT.

The J gene is TRBJ2-7, the V gene TRBV19; D is perhaps TRBD1 or TRBD2 (6 bases each). Germline lookup yields CDR1 LNHDA and CDR2 SQIVND (reference sequence). The length of the CDR3 is 17 residues. V lost 1 base and J 2 bases, leaving 18 bases between the germline ends. The CDR3, as DNA: TGTGCCAGTAGTATAGGGGAACGAGGGGGGCCCACCTACGAGCAGTACTTC. The encoded protein is CASSIGERGGPTYEQYF.

The rearrangement joins TRBV27 to TRBJ2-7; a weak D match, TRBD1 (6 bases). The CDR3 contains 15 residues. Per germline, CDR1 MNHEY and CDR2 SMNVEV (reference sequence). V shed 4 bases and J shed 2 bases, with 15 bases lying between them. CDR3 nucleotides: TGTGCCAGCAGTTATAGGGCAGGGGATACCTACGAGCAGTACTTC. It is translated as CASSYRAGDTYEQYF.

V and J are TRBV6-5 and TRBJ1-1; 8 nucleotides align to TRBD1. CDR3 size: 13 residues. Germline CDR1 is MNHEY and CDR2 is SVGAGI. V lost 6 bases to trimming and J lost 7 bases; unmatched junction nucleotides: 7. CDR3 DNA: TGTGCCAGCAGCCTAGGACAGGGTCTTGAAGCTTTCTTT. Amino acids: CASSLGQGLEAFF.

The chain recombines TRBV4-1 with TRBJ2-7; 11 bases are a match to TRBD2. The CDR3 loop spans 13 amino acids. V dropped 3 bases and J dropped 13; count of bases not matched to a gene: 8. Germline-derived CDR1 and CDR2 are MGHRA and YSYEKL. The CDR3 DNA sequence: TGCGCCAGCAGCCAGGATGGCACTAGCGGGAGTTACTTC. Encoded protein: CASSQDGTSGSYF.

This chain links TRBV27 with TRBJ2-5; TRBD1 or TRBD2 may be the D gene (5 bases each). Germline CDR1 and CDR2: MNHEY and SMNVEV (reference sequence). The CDR3 contains 13 residues. Trimming removed 2 bases at V and 5 bases at J, with 9 bases between. The DNA for the CDR3 is TGTGCCAGCAGTTTAGCCAGGGAGGAGACCCAGTACTTC. Residues: CASSLAREETQYF.

The V gene is TRBV7-8, the J gene TRBJ1-2, with D possibly being TRBD1 (5 bases). This CDR3 is 22 amino acids long. Looked up from germline, CDR1 is SGHVS and CDR2 is FQNEAQ. The V end lost 1 base, the J end lost 0 bases, and 30 bases lay between the germline ends. CDR3 amino acids: CASSLGGYSGASHILSNYGYTF. The CDR3 DNA sequence: TGTGCCAGCAGCTTAGGAGGCTACAGCGGGGCTTCGCACATTCTTTCTAACTATGGCTACACCTTC.

V gene TRBV19 combines with J gene TRBJ1-1, with D unresolved. CDR3 length: 13 amino acids. Per germline, CDR1 LNHDA and CDR2 SQIVND (reference sequence). Trimming took 3 bases from V and 4 from J, leaving 9 bases between them. CDR3 sequence: CASSIGFTTEAFF. CDR3 DNA: TGTGCCAGTAGTATCGGGTTTACCACTGAAGCTTTCTTT.

CDR3 DNA sequence: TGCAGTGCTAGAGATTTCTACGAGCAGTACTTC. Its translation: CSARDFYEQYF. The genes are TRBV20-1 and TRBJ2-7; D ambiguous. In germline, CDR1 is DFQATT, CDR2 SNEGSKA (reference sequence). With 0 bases removed from V and 3 bases from J, the gap between germline ends came to 3 bases. The CDR3 contains 11 residues.

The V and J genes are TRBV6-4 and TRBJ2-7; D remains unclear. The germline V and J ends were trimmed by 2 bases and 5 bases, with 10 bases remaining between them. Germline lookup yields CDR1 MRHNA and CDR2 SNTAGT. This CDR3 is 13 amino acids long. Here the CDR3 reads CASSDLPGHEQYF. CDR3 DNA: TGTGCCAGCAGTGACCTCCCCGGTCACGAGCAGTACTTC.

V usage is TRBV29-1 and J usage is TRBJ2-1; 10 bases agree with TRBD2. This CDR3 contains 13 residues. Germline CDR1 is SQVTM and CDR2 is ANQGSEA. The V and J ends lost 4 bases and 4 bases, in that order; junction bases with no gene match: 1. The CDR3 spells CSVGSGGYNEQFF. Written as DNA, the CDR3 is TGCAGCGTTGGTAGCGGGGGGTACAATGAGCAGTTCTTC.

This chain connects TRBV19 to TRBJ2-1; weak D call: TRBD1 (5 bases). The CDR3 has 15 residues. The germline gives CDR1 LNHDA, CDR2 SQIVND (reference sequence). V was cut by 3 bases and J by 0 bases, with 9 bases left in between. The CDR3 reads CASSMSDSSYNEQFF. CDR3 nucleotides: TGTGCCAGTAGTATGAGCGACAGCTCCTACAATGAGCAGTTCTTC.

The chain combines TRBV6-5 with TRBJ2-1; a weak D match, TRBD2 (5 bases). Germline CDR1 reads MNHEY; CDR2 reads SVGAGI. The V and J ends lost 7 bases and 6 bases respectively, with 13 bases between them. The CDR3 sequence is 13 residues long. The CDR3 DNA sequence: TGTGCCAGCAAAGCCCCGGGGAGCAATGAGCAGTTCTTC. Its translation is CASKAPGSNEQFF.

This clone has a handful of counts. The CDR3 loop is CANNTPANTEAFF. The CDR3 nucleotides read TGTGCCAACAACACTCCGGCGAACACTGAAGCTTTCTTT. The J gene is TRBJ1-1, the V gene TRBV2; D is unresolved. The germline CDR1 and CDR2 sequences are SNHLY and FYNNEI. CDR3 length: 13 residues. V gave up 10 bases and J gave up 1 base, with 13 bases separating them.

This chain uses TRBV19 with TRBJ2-1; 10 bases map to TRBD2. Germline V gene lookup returns CDR1 LNHDA and CDR2 SQIVND (reference sequence). Trimming took 2 bases from V and 6 from J; bases not matched to a gene: 7. The CDR3 length is 16 residues. The CDR3 here is CASSITSGGAINEQFF. CDR3 DNA sequence: TGTGCCAGTAGTATAACGAGCGGGGGGGCAATCAATGAGCAGTTCTTC. Based on the CDR3 plus reference TRBV19 and TRBJ2-1, the full variable domain is DGGITQSPKYLFRKEGQNVTLSCEQNLNHDAMYWYRQDPGQGLRLIYYSQIVNDFQKGDIAEGYSVSREKKESFPLTVTSAQKNPTAFYLCASSITSGGAINEQFFGPGTRLTVL.

This sequence joins TRBV7-9 and TRBJ2-5; D is perhaps TRBD1 (6 bases). V was shortened by 11 bases and J by 4 bases, with 14 bases between the two germline ends. This CDR3 region has 12 residues. Germline V gene sequence: CDR1 SEHNR, CDR2 FQNEAQ (reference sequence). The CDR3 reads CAGTGQRETQYF. The CDR3 coding sequence is TGTGCCGGAACCGGACAGAGAGAGACCCAGTACTTC.

The J gene is TRBJ1-5, the V gene TRBV19; no clear D. V was pared by 5 bases and J by 0 bases, with 14 bases between. The CDR3 extends over 16 amino acids. Per germline, CDR1 LNHDA and CDR2 SQIVND (reference sequence). The CDR3 reads CASSPKGGYSNQPQHF. The CDR3 coding sequence is TGTGCCAGTAGTCCAAAGGGAGGTTATAGCAATCAGCCCCAGCATTTT.

The genes are TRBV11-2 and TRBJ2-3, with D tentatively TRBD2 (5 bases). Trimming pared 5 bases from V and 1 base from J, leaving 10 bases between. In germline, CDR1 is SGHAT, CDR2 FQNNGV. The length of the CDR3 is 14 residues. CDR3: CASSPARGTDTQYF. The CDR3 DNA follows: TGTGCCAGCAGCCCCGCGAGGGGCACAGATACGCAGTATTTT.

Note on this clone: At one end the junction does not follow the germline gene, possibly because of a read error. Distinct nucleotide sequences in the sample also encode this CDR3. The chain carries TRBV6-5 and TRBJ2-1, with 7 positions matching TRBD2. The CDR3 has 13 amino acids. From germline, CDR1 is MNHEY and CDR2 SVGAGI. CDR3 nucleotides: TGTGCCAGCGGGACGGGGGGTATAAATGAACAGTTCTTC. It yields the protein CASGTGGINEQFF.